This TCR beta chain comes out of a study of blood T cell repertoires in COVID-19. Study background: Samples taken during acute and convalescent COVID-19 were collected in the United States, Italy and Spain. PBMCs, B-cell-depleted T cells, or T cells were the source of the cDNA or gDNA that made up the material.

CDR1 and CDR2 (germline): SGHAT, FQNNGV. The CDR3 runs 15 residues. J was trimmed by 4 bases and V by 3 bases; bases with no gene match: 6. As processed by the authors: By means of reference gene primer amplification, nucleated cell counts were estimated. Here immunoSEQ multiplex PCR was the method, and the copy in TCRdb shows in-frame clones only, minus some. V, J and clone size reflect that table, while D and trimming were determined from the DNA. The top ten clones hold under 30% of a sample with some 94,000 clones, 72% of them seen once. The chain couples TRBV11-2 to TRBJ2-1, with 7 positions matching TRBD1. The clonotype was recovered from a woman aged 60 to 75 in a cohort sampled during active or convalescent COVID-19. Sequencing was done on a sample of peripheral blood. CDR3 loop: CASSFNRGAYNEQFF. The DNA for the CDR3 is TGTGCCAGCAGCTTCAACAGGGGCGCTTACAATGAGCAGTTCTTC.